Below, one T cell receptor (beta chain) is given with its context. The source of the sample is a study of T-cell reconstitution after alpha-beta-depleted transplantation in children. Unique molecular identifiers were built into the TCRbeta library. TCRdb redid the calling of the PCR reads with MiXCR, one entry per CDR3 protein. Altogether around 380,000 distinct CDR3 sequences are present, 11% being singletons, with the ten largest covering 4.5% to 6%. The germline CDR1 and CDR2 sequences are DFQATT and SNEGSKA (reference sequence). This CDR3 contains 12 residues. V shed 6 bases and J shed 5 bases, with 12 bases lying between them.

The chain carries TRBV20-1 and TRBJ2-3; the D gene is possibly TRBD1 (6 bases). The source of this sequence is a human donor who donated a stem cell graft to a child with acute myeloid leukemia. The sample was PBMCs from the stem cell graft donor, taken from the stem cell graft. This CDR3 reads CSAQGSRDTQYF. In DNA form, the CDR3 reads TGCAGTGCCCAGGGGTCTCGAGATACGCAGTATTTT.